One and the same sample provided the 4 T cell receptor beta chains below, sequenced in a study of Graves' ophthalmopathy and Graves' hyperthyroidism. The study amplified TCR beta CDR3 regions using RNA transcripts. HTBI primers served in a first-round RT-PCR, which a second-round multiplex PCR followed. TCRdb reanalysed the multiplex PCR reads using MiXCR and keeps one entry per CDR3 protein. The data show around 1.1 million distinct CDR3 sequences, with about 40% seen just once and 11% held by the top ten. What was sequenced was peripheral blood or thyroid tissue (not recorded which). These receptors originate from an adult man with Graves' hyperthyroidism.

The chain is built from TRBV20-1 and TRBJ2-3; no clear D. Germline V gene lookup returns CDR1 DFQATT and CDR2 SNEGSKA (reference sequence). The CDR3 runs 15 residues. Trimming took off 1 base at V and 3 bases at J, with 14 bases between the two ends. As DNA, the CDR3 is TGCAGTGCTAGAGTTCAAGTCGTGGGGACAGATACGCAGTATTTT. It yields the protein CSARVQVVGTDTQYF.

This CDR3 is CASSFSDRGSYEQYF. Here the CDR3 DNA reads TGCGCCAGCAGCTTCTCCGACAGGGGCTCCTACGAGCAGTACTTC. V is TRBV5-1 and J is TRBJ2-7, with 8 bases matching TRBD1. The germline V gene has CDR1 SGHRS and CDR2 YFSETQ. The CDR3 totals 15 residues. V lost 2 bases and J lost 0; bases outside the gene matches: 4.

Ten or more counts support this clonotype. This sequence joins TRBV29-1 and TRBJ2-2; 10 bases agree with TRBD2. The CDR3 has 15 amino acids. With 3 bases clipped from V and 4 bases from J, the junction kept 5 bases outside the gene matches. Germline CDR1 SQVTM, CDR2 ANQGSEA. The CDR3 DNA sequence: TGCAGCGTTGATCCTAGCGGGAGCCCCACCGGGGAGCTGTTTTTT. It is translated as CSVDPSGSPTGELFF.

V and J are TRBV10-3 and TRBJ2-5; 7 nucleotides align to TRBD1. The V segment lost 10 bases and the J segment 5 bases; nucleotides outside the gene matches: 16. Germline-derived CDR1 and CDR2 are ENHRY and SYGVKD. This CDR3 is 15 amino acids long. This CDR3 reads CASERGGGYLETQYF. In nucleotides, the CDR3 is TGTGCCAGCGAGAGAGGGGGCGGTTATTTGGAGACCCAGTACTTC.